These 21 T cell receptor beta chains were sequenced from one sample in a study of T-cell reconstitution after alpha-beta-depleted transplantation in children. The TCRbeta library was prepared with unique molecular identifiers. From the PCR reads, TCRdb called clonotypes with MiXCR, one entry per CDR3 protein. The table lists 670,000 or so distinct CDR3 sequences, around 13% of them singletons, with 0.79% in the top ten. Specimen: PBMCs, collected before TCRalphabeta/CD19-depleted stem cell transplant. The source is a girl aged 2 to 9 with congenital amegakaryocytic thrombocytopenia, due to receive a stem cell transplant.

This chain links TRBV5-1 with TRBJ1-1; 7 nucleotides agree with TRBD1. Germline assignment: CDR1 SGHRS and CDR2 YFSETQ. CDR3 length equals 14 residues. Trimming removed 4 bases from V and 2 bases from J; junction bases left unmatched: 5. Written as DNA, the CDR3 is TGCGCCAGCAGCACGGGACAGCTAAACACTGAAGCTTTCTTT. It is translated as CASSTGQLNTEAFF. Full variable domain (rest looked up from reference TRBV5-1 and TRBJ1-1): KAGVTQTPRYLIKTRGQQVTLSCSPISGHRSVSWYQQTPGQGLQFLFEYFSETQRNKGNFPGRFSGRQFSNSRSEMNVSTLELGDSALYLCASSTGQLNTEAFFGQGTRLTVV.

This clonotype was seen many times. The chain uses TRBV28 and TRBJ2-2; tentatively, D is TRBD2 (6 bases). This CDR3 spans 14 amino acids. The ends were cut back, 10 bases at V and 6 bases at J, with 18 bases in the middle. Germline V gene data show CDR1 as MDHEN and CDR2 as SYDVKM. The CDR3 DNA reads TGTGCCACCCGAGCGAGCGGGTTTGCCGGGGAGCTGTTTTTT. This gives the protein CATRASGFAGELFF.

In its sample, this clonotype was seen a few times. The rearrangement links TRBV12-3 or TRBV12-4 to TRBJ2-7, with D possibly being TRBD1 (6 bases). With 7 bases removed from V and 4 bases from J, the gap between germline ends came to 17 bases. The CDR3 spans 14 residues. For the CDR3, the DNA is TGTGCCAGCACCAACCACAGGGTTTGGTACGAGCAGTACTTC. Its protein product is CASTNHRVWYEQYF.

This clonotype appeared a single time. This may be a read error, as it is one base from a much larger clone. The V and J genes are TRBV20-1 and TRBJ2-3, with TRBD2 identical over 7 bases. CDR1 DFQATT and CDR2 SNEGSKA come from the germline V gene (reference sequence). This CDR3 spans 13 amino acids. CDR3 protein: CGATSGKTDTQYF. The CDR3 DNA reads TGCGGTGCTACCAGCGGGAAAACAGATACGCAGTATTTT.

The chain uses TRBV2 and TRBJ1-2, with TRBD1 matching over 7 bases. There are 14 residues in the CDR3. The germline V gene has CDR1 SNHLY and CDR2 FYNNEI. The trim removed 6 bases at V and 7 bases at J, leaving 11 bases unmatched. The CDR3 region is CASRAQGQIGGYTF. CDR3 DNA: TGTGCCAGCAGGGCCCAGGGACAGATCGGTGGCTACACCTTC.

At least ten counts were recorded for this clonotype. This sequence joins TRBV12-3 or TRBV12-4 and TRBJ1-4, with unresolved D. This CDR3 is 13 amino acids long. Trimming took off 3 bases at V and 7 bases at J, with 9 bases between the two ends. The CDR3 coding sequence is TGTGCCAGCAGTTTGGAGGGCCGTGAAAAACTGTTTTTT. The encoded protein is CASSLEGREKLFF.

This clonotype was seen many times. V and J are TRBV24-1 and TRBJ2-1, with TRBD1 as a possible D gene (5 bases). The CDR3 loop spans 13 amino acids. Germline CDR1 is KGHDR and CDR2 is SFDVKD. V lost 5 bases to trimming and J lost 5 bases, with 9 bases between them. CDR3 bases: TGTGCCACCAGTGCGGACACCCACAATGAGCAGTTCTTC. This encodes CATSADTHNEQFF.

This clonotype was counted between two and nine times. The chain uses TRBV20-1 and TRBJ2-5; perhaps TRBD2 as D (6 bases). Germline assignment: CDR1 DFQATT and CDR2 SNEGSKA (reference sequence). The CDR3 covers 14 residues. V gave up 4 bases and J gave up 1 base, with 13 bases separating them. The CDR3, as DNA: TGCAGTGCTAATACGCGGGACGGCCAAGAGACCCAGTACTTC. Residues: CSANTRDGQETQYF.

This clonotype was detected many times. V gene TRBV20-1 combines with J gene TRBJ2-7, with no clear D. Trimming removed 0 bases at V and 3 bases at J, with 9 bases between. The CDR3 is 13 residues long. Germline CDR1 reads DFQATT; CDR2 reads SNEGSKA (reference sequence). In DNA form, the CDR3 reads TGCAGTGCTAGAGATGGGCGGATCTACGAGCAGTACTTC. This encodes CSARDGRIYEQYF.

This clonotype has ten or more counts. The rearrangement links TRBV7-2 to TRBJ2-7; the match to TRBD1 covers 9 bases. V trimming: 2 bases; J trimming: 2 bases; junction bases outside the gene matches: 4. This CDR3 contains 15 residues. Germline V gene sequence: CDR1 SGHTA, CDR2 FQGNSA. The CDR3, as DNA: TGTGCCAGCAGCTTACAACGGGACAGGGCCTACGAGCAGTACTTC. This translates into CASSLQRDRAYEQYF.

This clonotype was recorded a few times. J is TRBJ1-4 and V is TRBV12-3 or TRBV12-4, with 7 positions matching TRBD1. Unmatched junction bases numbered 7, after V lost 4 bases and J lost 5 bases. The CDR3 contains 15 residues. CDR3 bases: TGTGCCAGCAGTTCGGTATCAGGGGGAAATGAAAAACTGTTTTTT. Amino acid sequence: CASSSVSGGNEKLFF.

The rearrangement uses TRBV7-2 and TRBJ2-5; D remains unclear. From germline, CDR1 is SGHTA and CDR2 FQGNSA. The ends were cut back, 3 bases at V and 2 bases at J, with 10 bases in the middle. The CDR3 contains 14 residues. CDR3 amino acids: CASSLNLGQETQYF. The CDR3 DNA is TGTGCCAGCAGCTTGAACCTAGGGCAAGAGACCCAGTACTTC.

This clonotype turned up a few times. The rearrangement uses TRBV4-1 and TRBJ2-1; D is ambiguous. The CDR3 covers 11 residues. V dropped 7 bases and J dropped 8 bases, with 9 bases sitting between them. Germline V lookup: CDR1 MGHRA, CDR2 YSYEKL. In nucleotides, the CDR3 is TGCGCCAGCAAGGGCTTGGATGAGCAGTTCTTC. It codes for CASKGLDEQFF.

The chain uses TRBV7-8 and TRBJ1-4, with D uncertain. Germline V gene data show CDR1 as SGHVS and CDR2 as FQNEAQ. V was trimmed by 5 bases and J by 4 bases, leaving 11 bases between them. The CDR3 has 14 amino acids. CDR3: CASSPRAHNEKLFF. As DNA, the CDR3 is TGTGCCAGCAGCCCCCGTGCTCATAATGAAAAACTGTTTTTT.

On this clonotype itself: At one end the junction does not follow the germline gene, possibly because of a read error. The chain recombines TRBV5-1 with TRBJ2-2; possible D gene TRBD2, 6 bases. CDR1 SGHRS and CDR2 YFSETQ come from the germline V gene. This CDR3 is 16 amino acids long. Here the CDR3 reads CASSLDPPGFGGKLFF. DNA of the CDR3: TGCGCCAGCAGCTTGGATCCCCCAGGGTTTGGCGGGAAGCTGTTTTTT.

This clonotype was seen a few times. This chain uses TRBV5-1 with TRBJ1-1, with TRBD1 matching over 7 bases. Unmatched junction bases numbered 9, after V lost 6 bases and J lost 1 base. From germline, CDR1 is SGHRS and CDR2 YFSETQ. The CDR3 spans 15 residues. CDR3 bases: TGCGCCAGCACTTTTTCCCGACAGGGGAACACTGAAGCTTTCTTT. Its protein is CASTFSRQGNTEAFF.

The chain couples TRBV9 to TRBJ2-7, with D tentatively TRBD1 (6 bases). The V end lost 3 bases, the J end lost 7 bases, and 11 bases lay between the germline ends. Per the germline V gene, CDR1 is SGDLS and CDR2 is YYNGEE. The CDR3 contains 12 residues. The CDR3 sequence is CASSGKRGEQYF. As DNA, the CDR3 is TGTGCCAGCAGCGGGAAGAGGGGGGAGCAGTACTTC. Together with reference TRBV9 and TRBJ2-7, the CDR3 gives the full variable domain: DSGVTQTPKHLITATGQRVTLRCSPRSGDLSVYWYQQSLDQGLQFLIQYYNGEERAKGNILERFSAQQFPDLHSELNLSSLELGDSALYFCASSGKRGEQYFGPGTRLTVT.

This clonotype was found many times. The chain links TRBV29-1 to TRBJ1-3, with D maybe TRBD1 (5 bases). From germline, CDR1 is SQVTM and CDR2 ANQGSEA. The CDR3 spans 13 residues. The V and J ends lost 4 bases and 2 bases respectively, with 9 bases between them. As DNA, the CDR3 is TGCAGCGTTGGGGGGACGGCTGGAAACACCATATATTTT. Its protein is CSVGGTAGNTIYF.

This clonotype was found a few times. This rearrangement joins TRBV30 to TRBJ1-2; tentative D call: TRBD1 (6 bases). Trimming cost V 2 bases and J 8 bases, with 18 bases left between them. The germline V gene encodes CDR1 GTSNPN and CDR2 SVGIG (reference sequence). The CDR3 has 14 amino acids. The CDR3 nucleotides read TGTGCCTGGAGTAGAGACCGGGACACGGGAGGCTACACCTTC. It yields the protein CAWSRDRDTGGYTF.

Remarks on this clonotype: Being one base from a much bigger clone, this may be a read error. The CDR3 ends on some other residue instead of the conserved phenylalanine or tryptophan, so this is likely a read error. The chain employs TRBV20-1 and TRBJ2-7; the D is unclear. Germline V gene lookup returns CDR1 DFQATT and CDR2 SNEGSKA (reference sequence). The CDR3 is made up of 14 amino acids. The V end was cut by 3 bases, the J end by 1 base, with 13 bases between. The CDR3 region is CSARAFSGSYEQYL. DNA of the CDR3: TGCAGTGCTAGGGCGTTTTCGGGTTCCTACGAGCAGTACTTA.

This sequence joins TRBV20-1 and TRBJ2-3; 14 nucleotides match TRBD2. The CDR3 has 15 residues. V lost 6 bases, J lost 4 bases, and 6 bases stayed unmatched. CDR1 and CDR2 from the germline V gene are DFQATT and SNEGSKA (reference sequence). CDR3 amino acids: CSAPGTSGSPDTQYF. The CDR3 bases are TGCAGTGCCCCGGGGACTAGCGGGAGCCCAGATACGCAGTATTTT.